This T cell receptor (beta chain) was identified in a study of T cell responses to AZD1222 COVID-19 vaccine. General study findings and limits: Donors were largely white British and mainly female; clonal diversity was possibly underestimated. Across the whole spike, CD4 TCRs peaked at regions 160-218 and 743-854. Every sample of the repertoires postdated the peak T cell response. Seropositive at baseline were only six AZD1222 recipients.

This CDR3 contains 15 residues. The germline CDR1 and CDR2 sequences are SGHTA and FQGTGA. V was clipped by 2 bases and J by 4 bases, with 12 bases between them. On this clone: Its antigen is unknown.

Method: immunoSEQ multiplex PCR; TCRdb's copy keeps in-frame clones and lacks some. The data show about 200,000 clones, around nine tenths seen once. Specimen: peripheral blood, collected on day 0 of AZD1222 vaccination. This chain connects TRBV7-3 to TRBJ2-1, with D perhaps TRBD2 (6 bases). The TCR comes from an adult in good health. The CDR3: CASSLAGTEYNEQFF. The CDR3 DNA reads as TGTGCCAGCAGCTTAGCCGGGACTGAGTACAATGAGCAGTTCTTC.